This TCR beta chain was sequenced in a study of OX40 agonist ivuxolimab in advanced cancers. Study as a whole: Ivuxolimab, an antibody that agonizes OX40 (CD134), was administered to the patients. Subjects had a mean age of 60 years, with a range of about 23 to 85; around 84% were male. A diagnosis of hepatocellular carcinoma, melanoma, renal cell or head and neck cancer was present in dose-escalation patients.

The table came from immunoSEQ multiplex PCR; TCRdb's copy has only in-frame clones and leaves some out. Altogether about 73,000 clones are present, approximately 89% being singletons, with the ten largest covering over 0.65%. Germline CDR1 and CDR2: SGHNT and YYREEE (reference sequence). The CDR3 has 18 amino acids. Trimming stripped 2 bases from V and 1 base from J, with 19 bases between. This TCR was recovered from an adult with an advanced solid tumor such as melanoma, head and neck, liver or kidney cancer. The sample here was CD4+ or CD8+ T cells sorted from blood, taken in a trial of the OX40 agonist ivuxolimab. The rearrangement uses TRBV5-4 and TRBJ1-3, with D uncertain. The CDR3 DNA is TGTGCCAGCAGCTTAATCTTGTCCAGATTAAATTCTGGAAACACCATATATTTT. Protein: CASSLILSRLNSGNTIYF.